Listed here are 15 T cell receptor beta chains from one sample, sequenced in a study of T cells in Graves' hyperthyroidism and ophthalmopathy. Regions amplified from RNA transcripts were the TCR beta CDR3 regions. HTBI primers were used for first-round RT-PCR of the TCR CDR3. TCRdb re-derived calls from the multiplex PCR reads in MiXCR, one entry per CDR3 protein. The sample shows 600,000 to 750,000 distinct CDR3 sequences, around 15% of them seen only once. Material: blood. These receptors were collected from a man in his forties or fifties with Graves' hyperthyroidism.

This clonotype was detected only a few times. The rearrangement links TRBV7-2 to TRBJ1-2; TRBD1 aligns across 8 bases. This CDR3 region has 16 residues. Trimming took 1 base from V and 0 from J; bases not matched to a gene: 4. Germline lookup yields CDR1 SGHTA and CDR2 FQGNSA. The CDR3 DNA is TGTGCCAGCAGCTTAGGGGGGACAGGAGCTAACTATGGCTACACCTTC. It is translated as CASSLGGTGANYGYTF.

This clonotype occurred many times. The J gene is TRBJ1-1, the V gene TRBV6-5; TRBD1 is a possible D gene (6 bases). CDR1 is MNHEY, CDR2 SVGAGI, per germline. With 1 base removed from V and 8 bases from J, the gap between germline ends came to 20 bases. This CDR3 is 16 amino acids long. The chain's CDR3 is CASSYYGGAVEGEAFF. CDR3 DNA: TGTGCCAGCAGTTACTATGGGGGGGCGGTCGAAGGGGAAGCTTTCTTT.

The DNA of the CDR3 is TGTGCCAGTAGTGTCCGTGGGGGGGCCTACAATGAGCAGTTCTTC. Translation gives CASSVRGGAYNEQFF. V usage is TRBV19 and J usage is TRBJ2-1, with 7 nucleotides matching TRBD2. Germline CDR1 reads LNHDA; CDR2 reads SQIVND (reference sequence). After removal of 5 bases from V and 2 bases from J, the junction contained 6 bases not matched to a gene. The CDR3 is 15 amino acids.

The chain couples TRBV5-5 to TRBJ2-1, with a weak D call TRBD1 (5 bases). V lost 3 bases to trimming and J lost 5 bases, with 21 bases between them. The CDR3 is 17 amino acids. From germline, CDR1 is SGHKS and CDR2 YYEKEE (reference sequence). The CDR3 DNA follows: TGTGCCAGCAGCTCCAGGGCGAGCGCCCTATCGGACAATGAGCAGTTCTTC. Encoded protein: CASSSRASALSDNEQFF. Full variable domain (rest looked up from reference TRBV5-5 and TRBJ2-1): DAGVTQSPTHLIKTRGQQVTLRCSPISGHKSVSWYQQVLGQGPQFIFQYYEKEERGRGNFPDRFSARQFPNYSSELNVNALLLGDSALYLCASSSRASALSDNEQFFGPGTRLTVL.

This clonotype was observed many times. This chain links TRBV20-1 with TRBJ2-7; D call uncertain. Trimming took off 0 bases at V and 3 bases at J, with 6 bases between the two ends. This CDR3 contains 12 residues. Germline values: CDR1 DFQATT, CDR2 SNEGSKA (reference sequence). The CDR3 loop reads CSARDLGYEQYF. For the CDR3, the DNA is TGCAGTGCTAGAGATCTCGGCTACGAGCAGTACTTC.

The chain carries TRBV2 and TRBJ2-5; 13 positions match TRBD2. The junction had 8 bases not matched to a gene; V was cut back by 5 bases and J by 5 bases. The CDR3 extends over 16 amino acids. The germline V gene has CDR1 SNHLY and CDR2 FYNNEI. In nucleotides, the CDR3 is TGTGCCAGCAGTTTAGGACTAGCGGGAGCGGTGGAGACCCAGTACTTC. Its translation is CASSLGLAGAVETQYF.

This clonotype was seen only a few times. CDR3: CASSSPGSGRSYEQYF. In DNA form, the CDR3 reads TGTGCCAGCAGTTCGCCGGGGAGCGGGAGATCCTACGAGCAGTACTTC. The chain has TRBV28 and TRBJ2-7; TRBD2 matches at 8 bases. This CDR3 region has 16 residues. V was pared by 4 bases and J by 1 base, with 9 bases of the junction left unmatched. Per germline, CDR1 MDHEN and CDR2 SYDVKM.

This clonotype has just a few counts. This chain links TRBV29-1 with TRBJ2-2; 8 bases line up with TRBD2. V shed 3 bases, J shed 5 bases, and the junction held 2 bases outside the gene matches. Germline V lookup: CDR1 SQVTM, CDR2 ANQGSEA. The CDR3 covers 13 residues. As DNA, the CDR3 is TGCAGCGTTGATACTAGCGGAACCGGGGAGCTGTTTTTT. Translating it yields CSVDTSGTGELFF.

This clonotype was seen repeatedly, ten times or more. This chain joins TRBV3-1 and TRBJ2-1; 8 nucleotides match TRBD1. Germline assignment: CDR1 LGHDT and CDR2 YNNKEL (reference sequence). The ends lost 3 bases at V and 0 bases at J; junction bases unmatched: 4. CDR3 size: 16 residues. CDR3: CASSHLDRASYNEQFF. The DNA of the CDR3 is TGTGCCAGCAGCCACCTGGACAGGGCCTCCTACAATGAGCAGTTCTTC.

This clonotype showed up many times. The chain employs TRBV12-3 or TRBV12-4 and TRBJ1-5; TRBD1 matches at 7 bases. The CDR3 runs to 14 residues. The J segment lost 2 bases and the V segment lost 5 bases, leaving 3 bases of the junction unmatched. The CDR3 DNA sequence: TGTGCCAGCAGTAAGGGACAGCGCAATCAGCCCCAGCATTTT. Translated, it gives CASSKGQRNQPQHF.

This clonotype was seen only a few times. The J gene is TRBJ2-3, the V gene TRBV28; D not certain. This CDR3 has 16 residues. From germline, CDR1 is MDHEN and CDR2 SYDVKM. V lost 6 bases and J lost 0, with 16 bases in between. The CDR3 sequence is CASRLQVISSTDTQYF. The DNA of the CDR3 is TGTGCCAGCAGGTTACAAGTGATTTCTAGCACAGATACGCAGTATTTT.

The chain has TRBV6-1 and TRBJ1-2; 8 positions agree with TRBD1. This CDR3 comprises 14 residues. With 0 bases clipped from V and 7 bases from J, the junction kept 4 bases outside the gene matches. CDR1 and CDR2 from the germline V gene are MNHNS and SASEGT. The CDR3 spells CASSEAGQVGGYTF. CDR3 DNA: TGTGCCAGCAGTGAAGCGGGACAGGTCGGTGGCTACACCTTC.

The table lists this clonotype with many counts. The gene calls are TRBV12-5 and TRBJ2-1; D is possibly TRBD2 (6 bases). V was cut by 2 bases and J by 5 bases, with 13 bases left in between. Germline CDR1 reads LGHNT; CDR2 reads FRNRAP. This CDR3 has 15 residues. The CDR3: CASGLPRDLDNEQFF. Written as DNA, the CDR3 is TGTGCTAGTGGTTTGCCCCGGGACTTAGACAATGAGCAGTTCTTC.

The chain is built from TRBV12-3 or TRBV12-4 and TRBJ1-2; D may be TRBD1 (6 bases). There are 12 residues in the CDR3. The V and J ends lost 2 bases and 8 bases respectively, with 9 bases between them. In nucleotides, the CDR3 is TGTGCCAGCAGTTTAAGGGGGGGGGGCTACACCTTC. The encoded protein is CASSLRGGGYTF.

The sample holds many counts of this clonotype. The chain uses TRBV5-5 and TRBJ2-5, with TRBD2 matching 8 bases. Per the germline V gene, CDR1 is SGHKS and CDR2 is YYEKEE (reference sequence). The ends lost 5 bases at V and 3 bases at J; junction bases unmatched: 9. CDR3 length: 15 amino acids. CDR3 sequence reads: CASRRPGLGKETQYF. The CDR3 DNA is TGTGCCAGCAGACGTCCGGGACTAGGTAAAGAGACCCAGTACTTC.